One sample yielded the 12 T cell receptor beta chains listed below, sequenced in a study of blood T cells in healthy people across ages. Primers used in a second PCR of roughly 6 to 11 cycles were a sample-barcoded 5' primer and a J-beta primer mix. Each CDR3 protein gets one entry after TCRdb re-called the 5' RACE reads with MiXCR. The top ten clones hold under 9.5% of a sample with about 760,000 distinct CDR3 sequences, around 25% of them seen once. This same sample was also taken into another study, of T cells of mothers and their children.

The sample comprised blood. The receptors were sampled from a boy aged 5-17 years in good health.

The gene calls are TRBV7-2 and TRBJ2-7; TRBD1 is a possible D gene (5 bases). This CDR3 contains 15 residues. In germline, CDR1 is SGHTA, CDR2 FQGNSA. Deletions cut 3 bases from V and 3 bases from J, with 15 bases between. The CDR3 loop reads CASSFGEGVSYEQYF. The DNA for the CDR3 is TGTGCCAGCAGCTTCGGAGAAGGGGTTAGCTACGAGCAGTACTTC.

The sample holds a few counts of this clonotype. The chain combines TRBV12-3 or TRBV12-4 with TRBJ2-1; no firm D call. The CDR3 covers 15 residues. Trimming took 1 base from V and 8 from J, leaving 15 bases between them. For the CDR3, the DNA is TGTGCCAGCAGTTTAGACCCTCTAGGCGTCGATGAGCAGTTCTTC. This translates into CASSLDPLGVDEQFF.

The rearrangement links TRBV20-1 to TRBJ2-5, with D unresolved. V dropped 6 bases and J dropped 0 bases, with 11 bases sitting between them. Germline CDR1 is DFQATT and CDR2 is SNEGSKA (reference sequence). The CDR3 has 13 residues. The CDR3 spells CSAKRRNQETQYF. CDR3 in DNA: TGCAGTGCCAAACGACGGAACCAAGAGACCCAGTACTTC.

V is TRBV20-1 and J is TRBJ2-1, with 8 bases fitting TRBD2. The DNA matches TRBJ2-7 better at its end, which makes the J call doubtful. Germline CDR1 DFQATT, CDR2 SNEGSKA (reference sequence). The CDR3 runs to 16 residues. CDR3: CSARAGGPVATYEQYF. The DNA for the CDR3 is TGCAGTGCTAGAGCGGGAGGGCCGGTGGCTACCTACGAGCAGTACTTC.

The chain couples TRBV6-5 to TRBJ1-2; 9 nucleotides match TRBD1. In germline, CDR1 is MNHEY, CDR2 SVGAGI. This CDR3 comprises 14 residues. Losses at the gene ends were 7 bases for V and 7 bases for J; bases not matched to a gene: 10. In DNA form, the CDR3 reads TGTGCCAGCAAGATTTCCGGGACAGGGACTGGCTACACCTTC. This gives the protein CASKISGTGTGYTF.

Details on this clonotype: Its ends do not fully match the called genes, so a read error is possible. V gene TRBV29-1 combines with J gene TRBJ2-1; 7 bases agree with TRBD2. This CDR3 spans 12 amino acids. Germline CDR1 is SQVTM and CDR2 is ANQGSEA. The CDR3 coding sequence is TGCAGCGTTGGGGAGGGCGGCAATGAGCGGTTCTTC. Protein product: CSVGEGGNERFF.

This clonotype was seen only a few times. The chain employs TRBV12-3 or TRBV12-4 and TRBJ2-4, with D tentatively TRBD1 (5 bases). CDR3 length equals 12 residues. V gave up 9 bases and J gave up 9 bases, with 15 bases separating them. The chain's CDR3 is CASVGETGIQYF. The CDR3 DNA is TGTGCCAGTGTAGGGGAAACGGGCATTCAGTACTTC.

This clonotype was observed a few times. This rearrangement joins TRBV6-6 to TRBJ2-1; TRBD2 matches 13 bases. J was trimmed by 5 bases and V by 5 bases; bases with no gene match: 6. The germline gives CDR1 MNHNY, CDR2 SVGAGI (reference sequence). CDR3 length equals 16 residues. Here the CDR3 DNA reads TGTGCCAGCAGTGGCACCGGGACTAGCGGGGACAATGAGCAGTTCTTC. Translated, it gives CASSGTGTSGDNEQFF.

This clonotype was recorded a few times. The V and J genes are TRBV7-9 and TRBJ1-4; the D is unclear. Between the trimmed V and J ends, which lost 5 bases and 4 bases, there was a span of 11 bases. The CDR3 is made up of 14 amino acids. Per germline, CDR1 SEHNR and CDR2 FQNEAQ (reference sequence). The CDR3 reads CASSPLGINEKLFF. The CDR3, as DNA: TGTGCCAGCAGCCCCCTGGGGATTAATGAAAAACTGTTTTTT.

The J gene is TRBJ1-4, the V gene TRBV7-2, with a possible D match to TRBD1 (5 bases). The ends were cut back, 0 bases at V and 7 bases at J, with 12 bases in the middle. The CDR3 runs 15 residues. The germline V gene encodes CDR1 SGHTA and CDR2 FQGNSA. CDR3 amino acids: CASSLAGSGIEKLFF. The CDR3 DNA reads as TGTGCCAGCAGCTTAGCCGGGTCAGGGATTGAAAAACTGTTTTTT.

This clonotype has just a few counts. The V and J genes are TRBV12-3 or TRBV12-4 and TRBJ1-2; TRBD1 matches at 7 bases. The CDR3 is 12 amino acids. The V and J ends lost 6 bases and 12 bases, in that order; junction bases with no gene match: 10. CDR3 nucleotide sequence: TGTGCCAGCAGCCAGGGGGGGGCTATTCACACCTTC. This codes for CASSQGGAIHTF.

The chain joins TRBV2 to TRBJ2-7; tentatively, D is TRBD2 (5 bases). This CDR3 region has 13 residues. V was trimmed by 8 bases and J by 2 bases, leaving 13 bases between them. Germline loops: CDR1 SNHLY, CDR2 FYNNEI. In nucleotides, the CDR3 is TGTGCCAGCCTTCCCGACGGGGCCTACGAGCAGTACTTC. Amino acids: CASLPDGAYEQYF. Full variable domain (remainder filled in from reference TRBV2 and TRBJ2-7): EPEVTQTPSHQVTQMGQEVILRCVPISNHLYFYWYRQILGQKVEFLVSFYNNEISEKSEIFDDQFSVERPDGSNFTLKIRSTKLEDSAMYFCASLPDGAYEQYFGPGTRLTVT.